This T cell receptor (beta chain) was recorded in a study of regulatory T cells in long-lasting Graves disease (TCRdb year 2021). At the level of the whole study: In the newly diagnosed Graves' disease group, patients had been taking antithyroid drugs for less than 3 months. TCR sequencing covered approximately 13 persistent and around 20 newly diagnosed Graves' disease patients, some 33 samples in total. Peripheral blood TCR sequencing and RNA sequencing compared persistent Graves' disease patients with newly diagnosed Graves' disease patients. The study was conducted in China and was registered as a clinical trial. On the study overall, not on this receptor specifically: Persistent patients shared more public clonotypes among themselves (under 3,000) than newly diagnosed patients did (approximately 900). Preferential use of TRBV28, TRBJ1-2 and TRBJ2-5 was observed in persistent disease, whereas TRBV20-1 and TRBJ2-1 were favored in newly diagnosed disease. Lower TCR Shannon entropy and fewer highly expanded clones were observed in persistent Graves' disease patients than in newly diagnosed patients, which suggested clonal expansion. The study examined only peripheral blood because the primary lesion, thyroid tissue, could not be accessed. The small sample size was acknowledged by the authors as a limitation that may reduce accuracy. Only the TCR beta chain was sequenced and analyzed.

Library generation was performed with multiplex PCR. For sequencing, an Illumina HiSeq 4000 was employed. iRepertoire HTBI primers and Arm-PCR amplification of CDR3 regions were used to construct TCR beta libraries. PCR products were gel purified before sequencing. The study's processing was this. Across samples, approximately 68 TRBV and approximately 15 TRBJ segments were identified and used for gene usage analysis of CDR3 amino acid clonotypes. COPE and FqMerger were used to merge filtered high-quality paired reads into contigs. Contigs were aligned with BLAST to IMGT TRBV, TRBD and TRBJ reference genes, and CDR3 was defined per IMGT. Clonotypes above 0.1% frequency were classified as highly expanded clones. Shannon entropy served as the measure of repertoire diversity, while the Gini coefficient captured V-J evenness. Clonotypes shared by more than one individual were considered public. The public reads were reprocessed in TCRdb via fastp at Q25 and MiXCR, keeping in-frame beta chains. Entries that share a CDR3 protein sequence are merged under the most common genes and DNA. V and J calls and clone size were set by TCRdb, not the authors. For this sample there are approximately 470,000 distinct CDR3 sequences; about a sixth appear just once. 10% to 15% of the sample comes from the top ten.

This clonotype was seen repeatedly, ten times or more. There is no known antigen for this receptor. No per-base quality is available; no much larger clone lies one base away. The CDR3, from cysteine to phenylalanine, totals 18 residues. Only the CDR3 portion is preserved as DNA: 54 bases, with reading frame beginning at the first base. CDR1 and CDR2 (MDHEN, SYDVKM) derive from the germline V gene. The trim is 2 bases for V and 8 bases for J, with a gap of 22 bases between the germline ends. The time point tag for this specimen amounts to: newly diagnosed GD, antithyroid drugs for less than 3 months. For both TCR sequencing and RNA sequencing, RNA was extracted from PBMCs using TRIzol. The diagnosis of Graves' disease was made according to American Thyroid Association guidelines. The patients came from an endocrinology department in Xi'an, China. From each patient, approximately 9.9 milliliters of peripheral blood was collected into an EDTA anticoagulant tube. Ficoll Paque Plus density gradient separation was used to isolate PBMCs, and no further T cell sorting was performed. An Agilent 2100 Bioanalyzer and agarose gel were used to check RNA quality, while a NanoDrop 2000 measured RNA concentration.

The sample also formed part of further work on T cells in Graves' hyperthyroidism and ophthalmopathy. According to the second study: Graves' hyperthyroidism was defined as stable when no progression to ophthalmopathy occurred over 18 months of follow-up. Hyperthyroidism patients were aged 18 to 65 years and newly diagnosed, with disease duration of less than 2 months. Exclusion was applied to patients with uncontrolled infections, other autoimmune diseases, pregnancy or lactation. Diagnoses were based on clinical symptoms, serum thyroxine and TRAb, thyroid ultrasound and orbital computed tomography. The TCR CDR3 was subjected to a first round of RT-PCR using the HTBI primer set and the Qiagen OneStep RT-PCR kit. Most expanded thyroid clonotypes (frequency above 0.001) were also detected in blood, suggesting blood repertoires may reflect thyroid immune responses. A 13 V-J signature model separated ophthalmopathy from stable hyperthyroidism, with around 90% sensitivity and about 81% specificity in cross-validation and 80%/75% in testing. During validation, the model predicted progression to ophthalmopathy a median of about 6.5 months ahead of onset, with almost 71% sensitivity and about 72% specificity. A discovery cohort of roughly 96 patients, about 44 with Graves' ophthalmopathy and 55 to 60 with stable Graves' hyperthyroidism, was used to find distinguishing TCR V-J signatures. An independent validation cohort of around 19 hyperthyroidism patients and over 15 patients who later progressed to ophthalmopathy tested prospective prediction of ophthalmopathy. The approximately 98 discovery patients were randomly divided into training and test sets at a 7:3 ratio. Thyroid tissue and blood T-cell repertoires from six Graves' hyperthyroidism patients were also compared in the study. After sampling, hyperthyroidism patients received methimazole starting at 30 mg daily, and ophthalmopathy patients received high-dose intravenous methylprednisolone. The libraries were constructed in a second round of multiplex PCR and then size-selected and purified. Paired-end sequencing of the libraries was performed with 100 bp reads on an Illumina HiSeq2000. SOAPnuke was used to process the raw data, with reads discarded if the reads contained adapters or uncalled bases, had a mean Phred below 15, or lacked an exact constant-primer or identifier match. COPE v1.2.5 was used to merge high-quality paired reads, and clonotypes were defined as unique nucleotide sequences. MiTCR v1.1 was used to align the clonotypes against IMGT TRBV, TRBD and TRBJ reference segments. The analysis was restricted to V-J combinations with a frequency above 0.0001, which together covered over 99% of the repertoires. A TCS score was defined as the ratio between F50 (clonal expansion) and ExV (chaos), using BLOSUM62-based TCRdist between CDR3 peptides within each V-J. Welch's t-statistics and random forest reduced around 510 V-J features to 10 to 15, which were used in a naive Bayes classifier (R e1071). Sample size was not statistically predetermined, and investigators were not blinded to group allocation. The paper describes TCR Vbeta CDR3 sequencing of 135 peripheral blood samples, made up of some 42 ophthalmopathy patients, more than 70 hyperthyroidism patients and around 17 progressor patients.

Recombination linked TRBV28 to TRBJ1-6; perhaps TRBD1 is the D gene, with 5 bases matching. Sample: peripheral blood mononuclear cells (PBMCs), taken at new diagnosis, from a patient treated with antithyroid drugs. This TCR came from a man between 40 and 49 years old with Graves disease. Donor details come from another sample of the same person, matched by shared clones. The DNA sequence is given as TGTGCCAGCAGTTTACTATTAGGGACCGCGAGCGGTGATTCACCCCTCCACTTT. Translated, this is CASSLLLGTASGDSPLHF. With all but the CDR3 taken from the reference TRBV28 and TRBJ1-6 genes, the full variable domain is: DVKVTQSSRYLVKRTGEKVFLECVQDMDHENMFWYRQDPGLGLRLIYFSYDVKMKEKGDIPEGYSVSREKKERFSLILESASTNQTSMYLCASSLLLGTASGDSPLHFGNGTRLTVT.